What follows are 2 T cell receptor beta chains derived from one specimen sequenced in a study of blood T cell repertoires in COVID-19. TCRdb keeps only in-frame clones here, not all; method: immunoSEQ multiplex PCR. This table has approximately 65,000 clones, about 86% appearing once. Sequenced sample: peripheral blood. The receptors stem from a man aged 40-55 years with acute or convalescent COVID-19.

This clone was seen only once. The CDR3 here is CASSQDYLGLADNEQFF. In DNA, the CDR3 is TGTGCCAGCAGCCAAGATTATTTGGGACTAGCGGACAATGAGCAGTTCTTC. The chain carries TRBV4-2 and TRBJ2-1; 11 bases map to TRBD2. V trimming: 0 bases; J trimming: 5 bases; junction bases outside the gene matches: 6. The CDR3 length is 17 residues. In germline, CDR1 is LGHNA, CDR2 YNFKEQ.

The rearrangement uses TRBV9 and TRBJ2-3; 10 bases agree with TRBD1. J was trimmed by 11 bases and V by 4 bases; bases with no gene match: 7. Germline CDR1 and CDR2: SGDLS and YYNGEE. CDR3 length equals 13 residues. CDR3 protein: CASSIQRTGGQYF. CDR3 bases: TGTGCCAGCAGCATCCAACGGACAGGGGGGCAGTATTTT. Full variable domain (remainder filled in from reference TRBV9 and TRBJ2-3): DSGVTQTPKHLITATGQRVTLRCSPRSGDLSVYWYQQSLDQGLQFLIQYYNGEERAKGNILERFSAQQFPDLHSELNLSSLELGDSALYFCASSIQRTGGQYFGPGTRLTVL.